This T cell receptor (beta chain) was identified in a study of T cell repertoires in ileal Crohn's disease. Findings of the study overall: Clonality above 26.8% at surgery always came with endoscopic recurrence.

Worth noting for this clone: Its matching antigen is unknown.

The germline CDR1 and CDR2 sequences are LNHNV and YYDKDF (reference sequence). Unmatched junction bases numbered 13, after V lost 3 bases and J lost 8 bases. This CDR3 has 17 amino acids. Time point noted: neoterminal ileum biopsy at postoperative endoscopy, about 6 months after surgery. TCRdb's table, derived via immunoSEQ multiplex PCR, lists solely in-frame clones and lacks some. In the table there are about 11,000 clones, roughly two thirds of which are singletons. This chain links TRBV15 with TRBJ2-1; 10 bases are shared with TRBD2. The clonotype comes from an adult with Crohn's disease. Specimen: ileal tissue. The chain's CDR3 is CATSSSRASGSWDEQFF. CDR3 sequence (DNA): TGTGCCACCAGCAGTTCTAGGGCTAGCGGGAGTTGGGATGAGCAGTTCTTC.